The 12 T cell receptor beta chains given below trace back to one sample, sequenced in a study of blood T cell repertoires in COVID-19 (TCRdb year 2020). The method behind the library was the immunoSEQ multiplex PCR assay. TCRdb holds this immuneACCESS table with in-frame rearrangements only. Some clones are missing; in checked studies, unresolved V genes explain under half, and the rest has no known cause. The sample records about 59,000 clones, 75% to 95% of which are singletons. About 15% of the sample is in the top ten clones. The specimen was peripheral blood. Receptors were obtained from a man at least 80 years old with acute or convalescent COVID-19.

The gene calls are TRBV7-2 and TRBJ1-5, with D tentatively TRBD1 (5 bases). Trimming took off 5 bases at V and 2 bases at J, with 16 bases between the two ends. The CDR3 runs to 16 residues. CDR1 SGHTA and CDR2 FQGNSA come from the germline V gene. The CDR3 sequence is CASSLAFAGGNQPQHF. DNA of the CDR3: TGTGCCAGCAGCCTCGCGTTTGCGGGGGGCAATCAGCCCCAGCATTTT.

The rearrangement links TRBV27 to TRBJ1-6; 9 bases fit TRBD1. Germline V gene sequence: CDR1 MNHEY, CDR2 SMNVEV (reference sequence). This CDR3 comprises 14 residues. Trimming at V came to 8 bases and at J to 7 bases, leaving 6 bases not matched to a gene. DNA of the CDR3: TGTGCCAGCCAACGGGACAGGGCCAATTCACCCCTCCACTTT. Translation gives CASQRDRANSPLHF.

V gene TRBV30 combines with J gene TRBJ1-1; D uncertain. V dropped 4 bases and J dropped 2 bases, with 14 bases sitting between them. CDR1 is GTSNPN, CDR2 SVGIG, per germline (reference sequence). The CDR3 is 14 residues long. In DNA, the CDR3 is TGTGCCTGGACCCGCATGGGAGTCAACACTGAAGCTTTCTTT. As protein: CAWTRMGVNTEAFF.

Here the CDR3 reads CATNDGQGPYEQYF. The CDR3, as DNA: TGTGCCACCAACGATGGACAGGGACCCTACGAGCAGTACTTC. V usage is TRBV19 and J usage is TRBJ2-7; 8 bases line up with TRBD1. Germline V gene data show CDR1 as LNHDA and CDR2 as SQIVND (reference sequence). V was pared by 10 bases and J by 2 bases, with 10 bases of the junction left unmatched. The length of the CDR3 is 14 residues. Full variable domain (missing parts from reference TRBV19 and TRBJ2-7): DGGITQSPKYLFRKEGQNVTLSCEQNLNHDAMYWYRQDPGQGLRLIYYSQIVNDFQKGDIAEGYSVSREKKESFPLTVTSAQKNPTAFYLCATNDGQGPYEQYFGPGTRLTVT.

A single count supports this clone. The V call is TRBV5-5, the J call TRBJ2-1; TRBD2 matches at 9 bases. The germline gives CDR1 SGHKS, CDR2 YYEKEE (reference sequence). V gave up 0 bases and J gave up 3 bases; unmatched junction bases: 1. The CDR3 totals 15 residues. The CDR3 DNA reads TGTGCCAGCAGCTTGGAACTAGCGGGCTACAATGAGCAGTTCTTC. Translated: CASSLELAGYNEQFF.

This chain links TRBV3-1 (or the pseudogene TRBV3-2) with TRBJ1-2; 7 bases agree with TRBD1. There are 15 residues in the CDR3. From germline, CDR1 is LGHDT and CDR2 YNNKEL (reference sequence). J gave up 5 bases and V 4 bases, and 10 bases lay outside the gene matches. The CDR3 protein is CASSPRRGQGYGYTF. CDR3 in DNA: TGTGCCAGCAGCCCTAGGAGGGGGCAGGGTTATGGCTACACCTTC.

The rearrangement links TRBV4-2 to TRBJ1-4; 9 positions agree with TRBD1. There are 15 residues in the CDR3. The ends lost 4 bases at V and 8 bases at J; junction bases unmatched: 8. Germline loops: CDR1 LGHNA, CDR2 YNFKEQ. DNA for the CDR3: TGTGCCAGCAGCCCCCCGGGACAGGGTAACGAAAAACTGTTTTTT. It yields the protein CASSPPGQGNEKLFF.

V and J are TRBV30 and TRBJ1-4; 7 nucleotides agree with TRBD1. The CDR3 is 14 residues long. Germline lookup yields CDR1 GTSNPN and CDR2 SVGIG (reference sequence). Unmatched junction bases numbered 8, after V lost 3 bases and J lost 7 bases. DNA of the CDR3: TGTGCCTGGAGAATGAAGGGGGCGGTTGAAAAACTGTTTTTT. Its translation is CAWRMKGAVEKLFF.

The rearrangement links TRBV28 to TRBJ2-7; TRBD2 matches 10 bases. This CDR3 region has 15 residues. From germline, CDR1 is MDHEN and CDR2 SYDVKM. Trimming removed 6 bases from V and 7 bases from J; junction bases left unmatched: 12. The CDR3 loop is CASSPGLAGVREQYF. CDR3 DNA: TGTGCCAGCAGCCCGGGGCTAGCGGGGGTAAGGGAGCAGTACTTC.

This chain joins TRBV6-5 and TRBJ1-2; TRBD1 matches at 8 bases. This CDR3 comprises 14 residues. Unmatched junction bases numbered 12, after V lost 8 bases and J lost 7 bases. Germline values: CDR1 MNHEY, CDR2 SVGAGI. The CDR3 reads CASLHPQGVGGYTF. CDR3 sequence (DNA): TGTGCCAGCCTCCACCCACAGGGGGTGGGTGGCTACACCTTC.

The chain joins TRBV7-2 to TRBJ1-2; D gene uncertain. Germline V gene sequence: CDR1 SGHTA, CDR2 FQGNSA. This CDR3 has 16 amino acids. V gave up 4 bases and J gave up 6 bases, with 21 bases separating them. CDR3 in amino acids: CASSSPRGNTMDGYTF. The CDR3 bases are TGTGCCAGCAGCTCCCCGAGAGGAAATACTATGGATGGCTACACCTTC.

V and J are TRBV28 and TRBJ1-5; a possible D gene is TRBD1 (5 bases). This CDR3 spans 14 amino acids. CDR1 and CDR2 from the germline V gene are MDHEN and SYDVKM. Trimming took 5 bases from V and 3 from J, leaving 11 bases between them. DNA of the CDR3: TGTGCCAGCAGTCCAAACAGGAACAATCAGCCCCAGCATTTT. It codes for CASSPNRNNQPQHF.